These 12 T cell receptor beta chains originate from one sample sequenced in a study of post-analysis software for immune sequencing data. Prepared libraries of TCR beta cDNA carried unique molecular identifiers. Each CDR3 protein is one row after TCRdb ran MiXCR on the PCR reads. This table has 450,000 or so distinct CDR3 sequences, roughly 45% appearing once. Points from the study as a whole: In patients, five TRBV segments were more frequent than in controls, with TRBV5-6, TRBV5-1 and TRBV20-1 among them.

These receptors' targets are unknown. Specimen: blood. All receptors derive from a girl under 18 with multiple sclerosis.

Note on this clonotype: Mismatch with germline at one junction end may stem from a read error. The chain recombines TRBV15 with TRBJ1-5; D remains ambiguous. This CDR3 comprises 13 residues. Germline lookup yields CDR1 LNHNV and CDR2 YYDKDF (reference sequence). CDR3 residues: CVTSREGNQPQHF. CDR3 in DNA: TGTGTCACCAGCAGAGAAGGAAATCAGCCCCAGCATTTT.

In this sample, this clonotype turned up a few times. V usage is TRBV6-1 and J usage is TRBJ2-3; D ambiguous. CDR1 is MNHNS and CDR2 is SASEGT in the germline V gene. V was clipped by 4 bases and J by 3 bases, with 5 bases between them. The CDR3 sequence is 12 residues long. The DNA for the CDR3 is TGTGCCAGCAGTGTCCTTACAGATACGCAGTATTTT. Its translation: CASSVLTDTQYF.

The chain has TRBV4-1 and TRBJ2-3, with D possibly being TRBD1 (6 bases). From germline, CDR1 is MGHRA and CDR2 YSYEKL. The CDR3 totals 15 residues. V was shortened by 5 bases and J by 0 bases, with 12 bases between the two germline ends. The CDR3 coding sequence is TGCGCCAGCAGCACACTCGGGACAAGCACAGATACGCAGTATTTT. It is translated as CASSTLGTSTDTQYF.

This clonotype was observed a few times. This rearrangement joins TRBV21-1 to TRBJ2-7; TRBD1, the table's D call, lacks a check against the DNA. TRBV21-1 is an annotated pseudogene. This CDR3 is 15 amino acids long. CDR3 sequence reads: CASSKFRRTSSEQYF. In DNA, the CDR3 is TGTGCCAGCAGCAAATTTCGGAGGACAAGTAGCGAGCAGTACTTC.

This clonotype was seen only a few times. The chain couples TRBV12-3 or TRBV12-4 to TRBJ1-5, with a weak D call TRBD1 (5 bases). V lost 8 bases, J lost 2 bases, and 10 bases lay in between. The CDR3 length is 13 residues. CDR3 protein: CASDPGGNQPQHF. For the CDR3, the DNA is TGTGCCAGCGACCCGGGGGGCAATCAGCCCCAGCATTTT.

The table lists this clonotype with a few counts. The chain carries TRBV7-2 and TRBJ2-4, with 9 bases matching TRBD2. The CDR3 spans 17 residues. The V gene's germline CDR1 is SGHTA and CDR2 FQGNSA. V lost 5 bases and J lost 6; bases outside the gene matches: 14. CDR3 sequence (DNA): TGTGCCAGCAGCCCACCTGGAGGCGGGAGGGCGTCAAACATTCAGTACTTC. Translation: CASSPPGGGRASNIQYF.

This rearrangement joins TRBV7-9 to TRBJ2-7, with 7 positions matching TRBD2. Germline CDR1 SEHNR, CDR2 FQNEAQ (reference sequence). The CDR3 is 12 residues long. The J segment lost 6 bases and the V segment lost 4 bases, leaving 3 bases of the junction unmatched. The CDR3 DNA follows: TGTGCCAGCAGCTGGGAGGGACTCGAGCAGTACTTC. Protein: CASSWEGLEQYF.

This chain joins TRBV4-2 and TRBJ2-1, with TRBD2 matching 13 bases. The CDR3 runs 15 residues. Unmatched junction bases numbered 5, after V lost 4 bases and J lost 8 bases. CDR1 is LGHNA and CDR2 is YNFKEQ in the germline V gene. The CDR3 coding sequence is TGTGCCAGCAGCCGTACTAGCGGGAGGGTCCATGAGCAGTTCTTC. As protein: CASSRTSGRVHEQFF.

This clonotype showed up just a few times. This rearrangement joins TRBV7-6 to TRBJ2-1; 10 nucleotides agree with TRBD2. Germline CDR1 reads SGHVS; CDR2 reads FNYEAQ. V was clipped by 5 bases and J by 6 bases; unmatched bases: 13. The CDR3 runs 17 residues. CDR3 region: CASSLGTSEGLGNEQFF. As DNA, the CDR3 is TGTGCCAGCAGCCTCGGGACTAGCGAAGGGCTGGGCAATGAGCAGTTCTTC.

V gene TRBV28 combines with J gene TRBJ2-3, with TRBD2 identical over 14 bases. The V gene end was trimmed by 6 bases and the J gene end by 5 bases; junction bases not matched to a gene: 7. Germline V gives CDR1 MDHEN, CDR2 SYDVKM. The CDR3 is 16 amino acids. The chain's CDR3 is CASRRGLAGAEDTQYF. DNA of the CDR3: TGTGCCAGCAGGCGGGGACTAGCGGGAGCAGAAGATACGCAGTATTTT.

The CDR3 here is CASSRGQKNSPLHF. CDR3 DNA sequence: TGTGCCAGCAGCCGCGGACAGAAGAATTCACCCCTCCACTTT. The genes are TRBV27 and TRBJ1-6, with a weak D call TRBD1 (6 bases). The CDR3 covers 14 residues. Germline V gene data show CDR1 as MNHEY and CDR2 as SMNVEV (reference sequence). V was pared by 6 bases and J by 7 bases, with 13 bases between.

Written as DNA, the CDR3 is TGCGCCAGCAGCCAGGGGAGGGGACAGGGTCACTCCTACGAGCAGTACTTC. This translates into CASSQGRGQGHSYEQYF. This rearrangement joins TRBV4-1 to TRBJ2-7; TRBD1 matches 9 bases. The V gene end was trimmed by 3 bases and the J gene end by 0 bases; junction bases not matched to a gene: 9. This CDR3 region has 17 residues. CDR1 and CDR2 (germline): MGHRA, YSYEKL.